One sample yielded the 22 T cell receptor beta chains listed below, sequenced in a study of CD8 T cells in Susac syndrome. It was with random hexamers that about 0.45 to 1 ug RNA was reverse transcribed. TCRdb re-derived calls from the immunoSEQ multiplex PCR reads in MiXCR, one entry per CDR3 protein. The table lists roughly 200,000 distinct CDR3 sequences, about 95% of them singletons, with about 0.1% in the top ten. Sequenced: CD4+ T cells from PBMCs. All receptors derive from a human donor in good health.

This chain connects TRBV18 to TRBJ2-7; no reliable D call. There are 14 residues in the CDR3. V lost 1 base to trimming and J lost 4 bases, with 11 bases between them. Germline loops: CDR1 KGHSH, CDR2 LQKENI. As DNA, the CDR3 is TGTGCCAGCTCACCACGGCAGAAGCAGTACGAGCAGTACTTC. Translated: CASSPRQKQYEQYF.

CDR3 loop: CASSQDIMPNVLTF. CDR3 DNA: TGCGCCAGCAGCCAAGATATAATGCCCAACGTCCTGACTTTC. The chain joins TRBV4-3 to TRBJ2-6; no reliable D call. Trimming pared 0 bases from V and 8 bases from J, leaving 8 bases between. The CDR3 covers 14 residues. Germline loops: CDR1 LGHNA, CDR2 YSLEER.

This chain connects TRBV30 to TRBJ2-3; 8 bases match TRBD2. The trim removed 0 bases at V and 4 bases at J, leaving 6 bases unmatched. Germline assignment: CDR1 GTSNPN and CDR2 SVGIG (reference sequence). CDR3 length: 15 amino acids. The CDR3 nucleotides are TGTGCCTGGAGTGTGGCAGCGGGAGTGGCAGATACGCAGTATTTT. Its translation is CAWSVAAGVADTQYF.

The gene calls are TRBV20-1 and TRBJ2-7, with D maybe TRBD2 (6 bases). The CDR3 runs to 13 residues. Trimming removed 5 bases at V and 2 bases at J, with 13 bases between. Germline CDR1 is DFQATT and CDR2 is SNEGSKA (reference sequence). Written as DNA, the CDR3 is TGCAGTGCTTCTCTAGCGAGCACCTACGAGCAGTACTTC. As protein: CSASLASTYEQYF.

The V call is TRBV3-1, the J call TRBJ2-7; no clear D gene. The CDR3 covers 13 residues. Trimming took 3 bases from V and 12 from J, leaving 18 bases between them. Looked up from germline, CDR1 is LGHDT and CDR2 is YNNKEL (reference sequence). The CDR3 here is CASSHTHVDRRYF. In DNA form, the CDR3 reads TGTGCCAGCAGCCATACTCACGTTGATCGGAGGTACTTC.

The chain recombines TRBV20-1 with TRBJ2-1; D could derive from TRBD1 or TRBD2 (5 bases each). The germline V and J ends were trimmed by 6 bases and 9 bases, with 21 bases remaining between them. Germline V gene lookup returns CDR1 DFQATT and CDR2 SNEGSKA (reference sequence). This CDR3 region has 14 residues. As DNA, the CDR3 is TGCAGTGCCAAGGCCGGTCTGGGGGTGAGTGAGCAGTTCTTC. Translating it yields CSAKAGLGVSEQFF.

The CDR3 DNA reads as TGTGCCAGCAGCCCTACCGGGACAGGGGCCATGTACGAGCAGTACTTC. This codes for CASSPTGTGAMYEQYF. The chain couples TRBV4-2 to TRBJ2-7; TRBD1 agrees at 10 bases. The V gene's germline CDR1 is LGHNA and CDR2 YNFKEQ. The trim removed 4 bases at V and 4 bases at J, leaving 10 bases unmatched. The CDR3 spans 16 residues.

The rearrangement links TRBV6-5 to TRBJ1-2; no reliable D call. V lost 5 bases to trimming and J lost 5 bases, with 12 bases between them. Germline-derived CDR1 and CDR2 are MNHEY and SVGAGI. The CDR3 spans 13 residues. CDR3 DNA: TGTGCCAGCAGTCCCGACGAGCGATATGGCTACACCTTC. It specifies CASSPDERYGYTF.

V and J are TRBV15 and TRBJ2-1, with D unresolved. Trimming shortened V by 1 base and J by 1 base, and 5 bases separated the two germline ends. This CDR3 is built from 14 residues. Looked up from germline, CDR1 is LNHNV and CDR2 is YYDKDF (reference sequence). DNA of the CDR3: TGTGCCACCAGCAGAGCCGGGTCCTACAATGAGCAGTTCTTC. This gives the protein CATSRAGSYNEQFF.

The rearrangement uses TRBV7-3 and TRBJ2-2, with TRBD2 identical over 9 bases. The CDR3 is made up of 15 amino acids. The ends lost 5 bases at V and 5 bases at J; junction bases unmatched: 6. Per the germline V gene, CDR1 is SGHTA and CDR2 is FQGTGA. In nucleotides, the CDR3 is TGTGCCAGCAGCCGCGGGAGGGCCTATACCGGGGAGCTGTTTTTT. Protein: CASSRGRAYTGELFF.

The gene calls are TRBV5-1 and TRBJ2-3; the D gene is possibly TRBD2 (6 bases). This CDR3 spans 14 amino acids. CDR1 and CDR2 from the germline V gene are SGHRS and YFSETQ. V gave up 4 bases and J gave up 10 bases, with 19 bases separating them. CDR3 loop: CASSPGPLGGSQYF. In nucleotides, the CDR3 is TGCGCCAGCAGCCCGGGACCGCTGGGGGGTTCGCAGTATTTT.

This clonotype has just one count. V and J are TRBV4-2 and TRBJ2-5, with TRBD2 identical over 7 bases. J gave up 5 bases and V 5 bases, and 5 bases lay outside the gene matches. Germline V gene data show CDR1 as LGHNA and CDR2 as YNFKEQ. The CDR3 is made up of 13 amino acids. CDR3 loop: CASSDGLVETQYF. In DNA, the CDR3 is TGTGCCAGCAGCGATGGACTAGTGGAGACCCAGTACTTC.

CDR3 sequence reads: CSGKEAGGQFF. The CDR3 region has the DNA TGCAGCGGAAAAGAGGCAGGGGGACAGTTCTTC. The chain couples TRBV29-1 to TRBJ2-1; 7 bases agree with TRBD1. V shed 7 bases and J 13 bases; nucleotides not matched to a gene: 10. Germline V CDR1 and CDR2: SQVTM, ANQGSEA. This CDR3 is built from 11 residues.

This chain links TRBV4-2 with TRBJ2-3; D is possibly TRBD2 (6 bases). The CDR3 totals 17 residues. The V end was cut by 1 base, the J end by 3 bases, with 17 bases between. Germline CDR1 reads LGHNA; CDR2 reads YNFKEQ. The CDR3 region is CASSQGGTRSGTDTQYF. CDR3 sequence (DNA): TGTGCCAGCAGCCAAGGCGGGACTCGATCGGGAACAGATACGCAGTATTTT.

This chain uses TRBV28 with TRBJ2-3; TRBD1 aligns across 7 bases. V lost 7 bases to trimming and J lost 1 base; unmatched junction nucleotides: 5. This CDR3 comprises 14 residues. CDR1 and CDR2 from the germline V gene are MDHEN and SYDVKM. The CDR3 sequence is CASTRQGRTDTQYF. The CDR3 DNA sequence: TGTGCCAGCACAAGACAGGGACGCACAGATACGCAGTATTTT.

The rearrangement uses TRBV7-8 and TRBJ1-4; D is ambiguous. CDR1 and CDR2 (germline): SGHVS, FQNEAQ. Trimming pared 4 bases from V and 0 bases from J, leaving 12 bases between. This CDR3 has 16 amino acids. CDR3 sequence reads: CASSSPSSATNEKLFF. As DNA, the CDR3 is TGTGCCAGCAGCTCACCAAGCTCGGCAACTAATGAAAAACTGTTTTTT.

V gene TRBV6-2 or TRBV6-3 combines with J gene TRBJ1-5; 7 nucleotides match TRBD1. Germline trimming cut 6 bases from V and 11 bases from J; bases unmatched to any gene: 16. The CDR3 spans 15 residues. Germline lookup yields CDR1 MNHEY and CDR2 SVGEGT. The CDR3 region has the DNA TGTGCCAGCAGCCGACCGGGGACAGTTAATGGGGCCCAGCATTTT. This translates into CASSRPGTVNGAQHF.

A note on this clonotype: One junction end does not reproduce the germline sequence, and a read error may be involved. J is TRBJ2-7 and V is TRBV20-1; TRBD2 agrees at 10 bases. Per the germline V gene, CDR1 is DFQATT and CDR2 is SNEGSKA (reference sequence). The CDR3 sequence is 12 residues long. The CDR3 DNA sequence: TGCAGCGCTAGCGGGAGTTCCTACGAGCAGTACTTC. Protein sequence: CSASGSSYEQYF.

The chain combines TRBV7-8 with TRBJ2-7; D is perhaps TRBD1 or TRBD2 (5 bases each). From germline, CDR1 is SGHVS and CDR2 FQNEAQ. This CDR3 is built from 15 residues. Trimming removed 1 base at V and 2 bases at J, with 12 bases between. DNA of the CDR3: TGTGCCAGCAGCTTAGTGTATCAGGGACCCTACGAGCAGTACTTC. Its translation: CASSLVYQGPYEQYF.

The V call is TRBV3-1, the J call TRBJ2-7, with a possible D match to TRBD1 (7 bases). The V end lost 1 base, the J end lost 4 bases, and 14 bases lay between the germline ends. Looked up from germline, CDR1 is LGHDT and CDR2 is YNNKEL (reference sequence). The CDR3 runs to 15 residues. CDR3 nucleotides: TGTGCCAGCAGCCAAGGCCAGGGGGGATGGTACGAGCAGTACTTC. Translation gives CASSQGQGGWYEQYF.

V is TRBV27 and J is TRBJ1-2, with D hard to call. This CDR3 is 13 amino acids long. Germline V lookup: CDR1 MNHEY, CDR2 SMNVEV (reference sequence). V was clipped by 5 bases and J by 4 bases, with 11 bases between them. The CDR3 bases are TGTGCCAGCAGTCCAGCAACCCTCTATGGCTACACCTTC. This codes for CASSPATLYGYTF.

V usage is TRBV27 and J usage is TRBJ2-7; TRBD1 agrees at 7 bases. Germline lookup yields CDR1 MNHEY and CDR2 SMNVEV (reference sequence). This CDR3 contains 14 residues. After removal of 5 bases from V and 6 bases from J, the junction contained 10 bases not matched to a gene. In DNA, the CDR3 is TGTGCCAGCAGTATTGACAGGGTTGTGGGCGAGCAGTACTTC. It is translated as CASSIDRVVGEQYF.